What follows are 27 T cell receptor beta chains derived from one specimen sequenced in a study of OX40 agonist ivuxolimab in advanced cancers. The assay was immunoSEQ multiplex PCR, and TCRdb's table has in-frame clones only and misses some. The data contain 100,000 to 150,000 clones, around 93% of them seen just once; the ten biggest clones take up 0.8% to 1%. The starting material was CD4+ or CD8+ T cells sorted from blood, obtained in a trial of the OX40 agonist ivuxolimab. The receptor set was obtained from an adult with an advanced solid tumor such as melanoma, head and neck, liver or kidney cancer.

This clone was recorded only once. CDR3: CAVITGIEGQPQHF. The CDR3 nucleotides are TGTGCCGTCATAACAGGGATTGAAGGTCAGCCCCAGCATTTT. The V call is TRBV6-6, the J call TRBJ1-5; D might be TRBD1 (6 bases). Trimming took off 11 bases at V and 6 bases at J, with 20 bases between the two ends. This CDR3 spans 14 amino acids. Germline CDR1 reads MNHNY; CDR2 reads SVGAGI (reference sequence).

This rearrangement joins TRBV19 to TRBJ1-1; 11 nucleotides align to TRBD1. The length of the CDR3 is 15 residues. The J segment lost 6 bases and the V segment lost 4 bases, leaving 7 bases of the junction unmatched. Germline values: CDR1 LNHDA, CDR2 SQIVND (reference sequence). The DNA of the CDR3 is TGTGCCAGTAGTAGACCGGGACAGGGGGGCGCTGAAGCTTTCTTT. Translated: CASSRPGQGGAEAFF.

The V call is TRBV19, the J call TRBJ1-5; unclear D gene. V was clipped by 3 bases and J by 2 bases, with 14 bases between them. Germline values: CDR1 LNHDA, CDR2 SQIVND (reference sequence). The CDR3 loop spans 16 amino acids. The CDR3 DNA is TGTGCCAGTAGTATTAGGGCCTCGGCCGGCAATCAGCCCCAGCATTTT. Translated: CASSIRASAGNQPQHF.

For the CDR3, the DNA is TGTGCCAGCAGCGCGGACGCGTCCGAGCAGTACTTC. It translates to CASSADASEQYF. The rearrangement uses TRBV11-3 and TRBJ2-7; unclear D gene. Germline values: CDR1 SGHNT, CDR2 YENEEA. The CDR3 has 12 amino acids. V was trimmed by 5 bases and J by 6 bases, leaving 11 bases between them.

In its sample, this clone was seen once. The V gene is TRBV27, the J gene TRBJ2-7, with 9 bases that match TRBD2. V was clipped by 6 bases and J by 3 bases; unmatched bases: 3. CDR1 and CDR2 from the germline V gene are MNHEY and SMNVEV (reference sequence). This CDR3 comprises 13 residues. The CDR3 region has the DNA TGTGCCAGCAGCGCAGCGGGGGGCTACGAGCAGTACTTC. It is translated as CASSAAGGYEQYF.

The chain is built from TRBV4-1 and TRBJ1-2; D may be TRBD1 (6 bases). The CDR3 consists of 16 residues. The V end lost 0 bases, the J end lost 2 bases, and 13 bases lay between the germline ends. The germline V gene encodes CDR1 MGHRA and CDR2 YSYEKL. This CDR3 reads CASSQDRGTINYGYTF. The DNA of the CDR3 is TGCGCCAGCAGCCAAGATAGGGGGACAATCAACTATGGCTACACCTTC.

The rearrangement uses TRBV5-8 and TRBJ1-6; D gene uncertain. Germline V CDR1 and CDR2: SGHTS, YDEGEE. Trimming removed 2 bases from V and 6 bases from J, with 9 bases in between. The CDR3 covers 14 residues. For the CDR3, the DNA is TGTGCCAGCAGCTTCAAGGGCCTTAATTCACCCCTCCACTTT. Encoded protein: CASSFKGLNSPLHF.

This clone was picked up a small number of times. The chain carries TRBV19 and TRBJ2-4; TRBD2 is a possible D gene (6 bases). Germline V gene sequence: CDR1 LNHDA, CDR2 SQIVND (reference sequence). The CDR3 length is 17 residues. Trimming took off 5 bases at V and 0 bases at J, with 17 bases between the two ends. The CDR3 spells CASSPGSGDLAKNIQYF. CDR3 in DNA: TGTGCCAGTAGTCCGGGATCGGGGGACTTAGCCAAAAACATTCAGTACTTC. The full variable domain, with the rest looked up from reference TRBV19 and TRBJ2-4, is DGGITQSPKYLFRKEGQNVTLSCEQNLNHDAMYWYRQDPGQGLRLIYYSQIVNDFQKGDIAEGYSVSREKKESFPLTVTSAQKNPTAFYLCASSPGSGDLAKNIQYFGAGTRLSVL.

V is TRBV6-4 and J is TRBJ1-1; no firm D call. Per the germline V gene, CDR1 is MRHNA and CDR2 is SNTAGT. V was shortened by 0 bases and J by 1 base, with 3 bases between the two germline ends. There are 13 residues in the CDR3. The CDR3 reads CASSDSTNTEAFF. CDR3 coding DNA: TGTGCCAGCAGTGACTCGACGAACACTGAAGCTTTCTTT.

V is TRBV19 and J is TRBJ2-3, with TRBD2 identical over 8 bases. Germline loops: CDR1 LNHDA, CDR2 SQIVND (reference sequence). After removal of 5 bases from V and 8 bases from J, the junction contained 12 bases not matched to a gene. The CDR3 totals 15 residues. The chain's CDR3 is CASSQQAGAQTTQYF. The CDR3 bases are TGTGCCAGTAGTCAACAAGCGGGAGCACAGACTACGCAGTATTTT. The full variable domain, with the rest looked up from reference TRBV19 and TRBJ2-3, is DGGITQSPKYLFRKEGQNVTLSCEQNLNHDAMYWYRQDPGQGLRLIYYSQIVNDFQKGDIAEGYSVSREKKESFPLTVTSAQKNPTAFYLCASSQQAGAQTTQYFGPGTRLTVL.

This sequence joins TRBV5-1 and TRBJ2-7; D not resolved. The CDR3 has 14 residues. Looked up from germline, CDR1 is SGHRS and CDR2 is YFSETQ. V lost 0 bases and J 0 bases, leaving 7 bases between the germline ends. CDR3 amino acids: CASSLAKASYEQYF. In DNA form, the CDR3 reads TGCGCCAGCAGCTTGGCCAAGGCCTCCTACGAGCAGTACTTC.

The CDR3 sequence: CASSLMGLADEQYF. The CDR3 DNA reads TGTGCCAGCAGCTTAATGGGACTAGCGGACGAGCAGTACTTC. The V call is TRBV7-9, the J call TRBJ2-7; TRBD2 matches 11 bases. The germline V gene encodes CDR1 SEHNR and CDR2 FQNEAQ (reference sequence). This CDR3 spans 14 amino acids. V shed 2 bases, J shed 5 bases, and the junction held 2 bases outside the gene matches.

V is TRBV6-6 and J is TRBJ1-2, with D possibly matching TRBD1 (6 bases). Germline values: CDR1 MNHNY, CDR2 SVGAGI (reference sequence). Trimming removed 2 bases at V and 2 bases at J, with 6 bases between. This CDR3 is 13 amino acids long. DNA for the CDR3: TGTGCCAGCAGTTACGACAGGAACTATGGCTACACCTTC. Amino acids: CASSYDRNYGYTF.

The chain joins TRBV29-1 to TRBJ2-5; 8 bases match TRBD1. This CDR3 spans 12 amino acids. V gave up 7 bases and J gave up 7 bases; unmatched junction bases: 8. CDR1 is SQVTM and CDR2 is ANQGSEA in the germline V gene. CDR3 nucleotides: TGCAGCGCAAGGACAGGGACCGGGACCCAGTACTTC. Protein: CSARTGTGTQYF.

The chain couples TRBV9 to TRBJ1-5, with no clear D. This CDR3 has 15 amino acids. The V end lost 0 bases, the J end lost 0 bases, and 7 bases lay between the germline ends. Germline V gene lookup returns CDR1 SGDLS and CDR2 YYNGEE. CDR3 amino acids: CASSVEGFSNQPQHF. The CDR3 DNA reads as TGTGCCAGCAGCGTAGAAGGTTTTAGCAATCAGCCCCAGCATTTT. Full variable domain (outside the CDR3, taken from reference TRBV9 and TRBJ1-5): DSGVTQTPKHLITATGQRVTLRCSPRSGDLSVYWYQQSLDQGLQFLIQYYNGEERAKGNILERFSAQQFPDLHSELNLSSLELGDSALYFCASSVEGFSNQPQHFGDGTRLSIL.

V and J are TRBV6-1 and TRBJ2-7, with no clear D. CDR1 and CDR2 from the germline V gene are MNHNS and SASEGT. Trimming removed 2 bases from V and 2 bases from J, with 13 bases in between. The CDR3 extends over 15 amino acids. This CDR3 is CASSELFAPTYEQYF. CDR3 DNA: TGTGCCAGCAGTGAATTGTTCGCTCCGACCTACGAGCAGTACTTC.

V and J are TRBV6-5 and TRBJ1-5, with no clear D. This CDR3 is 13 amino acids long. CDR1 is MNHEY, CDR2 SVGAGI, per germline. V lost 2 bases and J lost 5, with 7 bases in between. In nucleotides, the CDR3 is TGTGCCAGCAGTTACGGGTGGGATCAGCCCCAGCATTTT. As protein: CASSYGWDQPQHF.

The chain uses TRBV25-1 and TRBJ1-1, with 9 bases that match TRBD1. The CDR3 length is 16 residues. Germline CDR1 reads MGHDK; CDR2 reads SYGVNS. V lost 2 bases and J lost 3; bases outside the gene matches: 7. In nucleotides, the CDR3 is TGTGCCAGCAGTGAAAGAAGAAGGACAGGGGACACTGAAGCTTTCTTT. Amino acids: CASSERRRTGDTEAFF. The full variable domain, in which reference TRBV25-1 and TRBJ1-1 provide the parts outside the CDR3, is EADIYQTPRYLVIGTGKKITLECSQTMGHDKMYWYQQDPGMELHLIHYSYGVNSTEKGDLSSESTVSRIRTEHFPLTLESARPSHTSQYLCASSERRRTGDTEAFFGQGTRLTVV.

The chain employs TRBV4-2 and TRBJ1-1, with 9 bases that match TRBD1. This CDR3 is 15 amino acids long. J was trimmed by 8 bases and V by 1 base; bases with no gene match: 8. Germline-derived CDR1 and CDR2 are LGHNA and YNFKEQ. CDR3 sequence reads: CASSQGNPGQGEAFF. In nucleotides, the CDR3 is TGTGCCAGCAGCCAAGGTAATCCGGGACAGGGAGAAGCTTTCTTT.

The chain has TRBV5-1 and TRBJ1-3; D possibly corresponds to TRBD1 (5 bases). V gave up 3 bases and J gave up 0 bases, with 10 bases separating them. The CDR3 runs to 15 residues. The germline CDR1 and CDR2 sequences are SGHRS and YFSETQ. The CDR3, as DNA: TGCGCCAGCAGCTCGGGACCGAACTCTGGAAACACCATATATTTT. Protein: CASSSGPNSGNTIYF.

This clone was recorded only once. The chain combines TRBV6-6 with TRBJ1-3; D remains ambiguous. This CDR3 contains 15 residues. Trimming pared 5 bases from V and 4 bases from J, leaving 15 bases between. Germline lookup yields CDR1 MNHNY and CDR2 SVGAGI (reference sequence). The CDR3 nucleotides are TGTGCCAGCAGTCCCCGTGAGGGCGCGGGAAACACCATATATTTT. Its protein is CASSPREGAGNTIYF.

The rearrangement joins TRBV7-2 to TRBJ2-1; TRBD2 agrees at 13 bases. V dropped 3 bases and J dropped 3; count of bases not matched to a gene: 5. Germline-derived CDR1 and CDR2 are SGHTA and FQGNSA. This CDR3 is built from 17 residues. CDR3 in DNA: TGTGCCAGCAGCTTTCGAGGGACTAGCGGGGACTACAATGAGCAGTTCTTC. Translating it yields CASSFRGTSGDYNEQFF.

The chain has TRBV12-5 and TRBJ2-1; D gene ambiguous. CDR1 is LGHNT, CDR2 FRNRAP, per germline. The CDR3 has 12 amino acids. V lost 0 bases to trimming and J lost 9 bases, with 6 bases between them. CDR3 sequence (DNA): TGTGCTAGTGGTTTGGTACCGAGTGAGCAGTTCTTC. This sequence encodes CASGLVPSEQFF.

The chain carries TRBV6-6 and TRBJ2-1; D gene uncertain. Trimming removed 10 bases at V and 9 bases at J, with 10 bases between. Germline CDR1 and CDR2: MNHNY and SVGAGI (reference sequence). This CDR3 has 10 amino acids. CDR3 in DNA: TGTGCCACCCCCCGTGCTGAGCAGTTCTTC. It yields the protein CATPRAEQFF.

As to this clone: One end of the junction fails to match germline, which may point to a read error. This chain uses TRBV7-7 with TRBJ1-1, with no clear D. Germline lookup yields CDR1 SSHAT and CDR2 FNYEAQ (reference sequence). The CDR3 sequence is 13 residues long. The CDR3 region is CASSFNEDTEAFF. The CDR3, as DNA: TGTGCTAGCAGCTTTAACGAAGACACTGAAGCTTTCTTT.

The chain has TRBV6-5 and TRBJ2-7, with D hard to call. V was cut by 7 bases and J by 6 bases, with 19 bases left in between. The CDR3 runs to 14 residues. Per germline, CDR1 MNHEY and CDR2 SVGAGI. CDR3 amino acids: CASTTQGPYREQYF. The CDR3 DNA is TGTGCCAGCACCACACAAGGGCCATATCGCGAGCAGTACTTC.

V is TRBV5-4 and J is TRBJ2-2; a possible D gene is TRBD2 (5 bases). Trimming left V 4 bases short and J 3 bases short, with 16 bases between. From germline, CDR1 is SGHNT and CDR2 YYREEE (reference sequence). The CDR3 extends over 16 amino acids. The CDR3 reads CASSVDSSAYTGELFF. The CDR3 nucleotides read TGTGCCAGCAGCGTGGACTCCTCGGCGTACACCGGGGAGCTGTTTTTT.